Sequencing of this T cell receptor (beta chain) was carried out in a study of regulatory T cells in long-lasting Graves disease. Construction of the TCR beta libraries employed iRepertoire HTBI primers in conjunction with Arm-PCR of CDR3 regions. TCRdb fed the multiplex PCR reads into MiXCR, producing one record per CDR3 protein. The sample includes 500,000 to 700,000 distinct CDR3 sequences, approximately 15% of them seen just once. This clonotype was seen ten or more times. Time point: newly diagnosed GD, antithyroid drugs for less than 3 months. RNA from PBMCs was the source of the TCR library. The sample was also reused in another study, on T cells in Graves' hyperthyroidism and ophthalmopathy. From that paper: Expanded thyroid clonotypes (above 0.001) were mostly also found in blood.

This material consisted of peripheral blood mononuclear cells (PBMCs), taken at new diagnosis, from a patient treated with antithyroid drugs. This TCR was sampled from a woman in her twenties or thirties with Graves disease.

As DNA, the CDR3 is TGTGCCAGCAGCTTAGAGGGGGGTAAGCAGTACTTC. Translating it yields CASSLEGGKQYF. This sequence joins TRBV11-2 and TRBJ2-7; TRBD2 is a possible D gene (6 bases). The CDR3 is made up of 12 amino acids. CDR1 SGHAT and CDR2 FQNNGV come from the germline V gene. V was shortened by 0 bases and J by 8 bases, with 8 bases between the two germline ends.